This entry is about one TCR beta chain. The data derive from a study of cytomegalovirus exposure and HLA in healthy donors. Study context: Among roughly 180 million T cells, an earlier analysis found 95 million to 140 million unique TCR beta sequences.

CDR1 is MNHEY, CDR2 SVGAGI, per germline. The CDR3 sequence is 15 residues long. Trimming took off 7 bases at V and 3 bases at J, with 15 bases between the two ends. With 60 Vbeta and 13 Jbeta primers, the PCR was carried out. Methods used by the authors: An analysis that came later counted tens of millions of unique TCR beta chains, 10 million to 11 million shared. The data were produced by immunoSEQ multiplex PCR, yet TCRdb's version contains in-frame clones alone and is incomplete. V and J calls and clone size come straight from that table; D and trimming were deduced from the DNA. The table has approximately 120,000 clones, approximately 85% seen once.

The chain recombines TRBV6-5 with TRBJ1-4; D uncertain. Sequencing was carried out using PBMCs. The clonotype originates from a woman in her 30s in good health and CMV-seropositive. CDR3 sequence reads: CASKVFWRANEKLFF. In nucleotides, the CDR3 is TGTGCCAGCAAAGTTTTCTGGAGGGCTAATGAAAAACTGTTTTTT.